What follows is one TCR beta chain and its context. This CDR3 is built from 15 residues. V lost 0 bases and J lost 1, with 9 bases in between. Germline lookup yields CDR1 MNHNY and CDR2 SVGAGI (reference sequence). The data were obtained in a study of T cell responses to AZD1222 COVID-19 vaccine. Sequencing was performed with immunoSEQ multiplex PCR; in TCRdb, only in-frame clones are kept and a portion is missing. The sample has 150,000 or so clones; approximately 94% are singletons. The specimen was peripheral blood, collected 28 days after the second AZD1222 dose. The origin of this receptor is an adult who received the AZD1222 COVID-19 vaccine. This sequence joins TRBV6-6 and TRBJ2-5, with D maybe TRBD2 (6 bases). The chain's CDR3 is CASSYSPSAQETQYF. In DNA, the CDR3 is TGTGCCAGCAGTTACTCACCTAGCGCCCAAGAGACCCAGTACTTC.